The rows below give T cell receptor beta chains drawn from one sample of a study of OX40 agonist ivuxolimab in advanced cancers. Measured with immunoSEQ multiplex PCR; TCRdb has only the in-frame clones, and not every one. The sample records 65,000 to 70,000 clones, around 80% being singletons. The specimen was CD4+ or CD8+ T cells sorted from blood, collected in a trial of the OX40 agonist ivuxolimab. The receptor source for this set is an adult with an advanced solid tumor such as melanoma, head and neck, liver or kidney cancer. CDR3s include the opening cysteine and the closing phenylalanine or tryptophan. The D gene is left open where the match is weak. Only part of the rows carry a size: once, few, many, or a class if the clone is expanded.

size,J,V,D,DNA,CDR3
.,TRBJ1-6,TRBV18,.,TGTGCCAGCTCACCCCGTCCCGCGGCAGGGAGGAATTCACCCCTCCACTTT,CASSPRPAAGRNSPLHF
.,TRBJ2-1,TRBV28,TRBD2,TGTGCCAGCAGTTTCGGGAGACTAGCGGGGGTCTACAATGAGCAGTTCTTC,CASSFGRLAGVYNEQFF
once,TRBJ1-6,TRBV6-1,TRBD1,TGTGCCAGCATAGTCTCCGGGACAGGGAATTCACCCCTCCACTTT,CASIVSGTGNSPLHF
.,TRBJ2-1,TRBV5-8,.,TGTGCCAGCAGCCACATGGTGAAGGCAGCCTCCTACAATGAGCAGTTCTTC,CASSHMVKAASYNEQFF
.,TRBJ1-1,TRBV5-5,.,TGTGCCAGCAGCTTCCAACAGGCGGGGTACACTGAAGCTTTCTTT,CASSFQQAGYTEAFF
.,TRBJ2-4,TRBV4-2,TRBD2,TGTGCCAGCAGCCAAGGGACTAGCGGGTTACTAGCCAAAAACATTCAGTACTTC,CASSQGTSGLLAKNIQYF
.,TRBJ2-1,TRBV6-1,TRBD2,TGTGCCAGTGTCCGGAGGGGACTAGGACGATCTGAGCAGTTCTTC,CASVRRGLGRSEQFF
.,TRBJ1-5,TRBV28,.,TGTGCCAGCAGTTTACTTCTACAGGCCCCACAGGGACAGCCCCAGCATTTT,CASSLLLQAPQGQPQHF
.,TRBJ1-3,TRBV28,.,TGTGCCAGCAGTTTACGGACCCCAGGGACCTCTGGAAACACCATATATTTT,CASSLRTPGTSGNTIYF
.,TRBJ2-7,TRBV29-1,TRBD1,TGCAGCGTTTGGGACGGGACAGATACTTACGAGCAGTACTTC,CSVWDGTDTYEQYF
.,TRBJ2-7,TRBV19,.,TGTGCCAGTAGTCAATCGGTCCGCTACGAGCAGTACTTC,CASSQSVRYEQYF
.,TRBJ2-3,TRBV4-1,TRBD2,TGCGCCAGCAGCCCCCACGAAGGATCGGGACTAGCCAGGGCAGATACGCAGTATTTT,CASSPHEGSGLARADTQYF
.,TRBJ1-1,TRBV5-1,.,TGCGCCAGCAGCTTGGACAGGCGATCGGGGGACACTGAAGCTTTCTTT,CASSLDRRSGDTEAFF
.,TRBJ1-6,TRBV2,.,TGTGCCAGCAGGAGGGTCGGTAATTCACCCCTCCACTTT,CASRRVGNSPLHF
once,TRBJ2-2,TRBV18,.,TGTGCCAGCTCCACACTAGGTACCGGGGAGCTGTTTTTT,CASSTLGTGELFF
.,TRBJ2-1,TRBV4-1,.,TGCGCCAGCAGCCAGCCGCCACGGCTAGCGCGGGATGAGCAGTTCTTC,CASSQPPRLARDEQFF
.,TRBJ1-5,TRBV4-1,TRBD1,TGCGCCAGCAGCCCCCGGGACAGCACATTGATTCATCAGCCCCAGCATTTT,CASSPRDSTLIHQPQHF
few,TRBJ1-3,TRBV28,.,TGTGCCAGCAGTGTAACGGGACCGTCGAGGTCCTCTGGAAACACCATATATTTT,CASSVTGPSRSSGNTIYF
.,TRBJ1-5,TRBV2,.,TGTGCCTCAGCCATCACAGGTAATCAGCCCCAGCATTTT,CASAITGNQPQHF